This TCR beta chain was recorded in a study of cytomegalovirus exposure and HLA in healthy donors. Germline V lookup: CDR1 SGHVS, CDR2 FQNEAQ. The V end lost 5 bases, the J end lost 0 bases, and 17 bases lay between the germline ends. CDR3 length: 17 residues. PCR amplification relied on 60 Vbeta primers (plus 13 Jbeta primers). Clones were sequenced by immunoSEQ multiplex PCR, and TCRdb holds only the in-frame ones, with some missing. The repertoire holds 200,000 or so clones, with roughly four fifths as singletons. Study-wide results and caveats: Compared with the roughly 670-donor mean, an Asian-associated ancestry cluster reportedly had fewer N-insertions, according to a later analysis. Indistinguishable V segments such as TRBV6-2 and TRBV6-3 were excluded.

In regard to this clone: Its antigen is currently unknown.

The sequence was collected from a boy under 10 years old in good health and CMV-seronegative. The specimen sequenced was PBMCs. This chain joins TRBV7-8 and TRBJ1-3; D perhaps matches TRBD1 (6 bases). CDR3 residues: CASSPRGRTTSGNTIYF. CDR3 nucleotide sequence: TGTGCCAGCAGCCCCAGGGGACGGACCACCTCTGGAAACACCATATATTTT.